The clone carrying this T cell receptor (beta chain) was counted a few times. What it binds is not known. The data are from a study of OX40 agonist ivuxolimab in advanced cancers. Study-wide context: Patients were dosed with the agonistic anti-OX40 (CD134) antibody ivuxolimab. Partial responses were recorded for three patients, including one with hepatocellular carcinoma and two with cutaneous melanoma.

Profiling relied on immunoSEQ multiplex PCR, and the TCRdb table lists in-frame clones only, not all of them. The data contain some 55,000 clones, roughly 83% of them singletons. Overall study findings and caveats: Expanded clones were, on average, more numerous in CD8+ T cells than in CD4+.

The germline V gene encodes CDR1 SGHVS and CDR2 FNYEAQ. The CDR3 contains 16 residues. The J segment lost 6 bases and the V segment lost 5 bases, leaving 10 bases of the junction unmatched. The sequence was collected from an adult with an advanced solid tumor such as melanoma, head and neck, liver or kidney cancer. The rearrangement joins TRBV7-6 to TRBJ2-2; 9 nucleotides agree with TRBD1. The input for sequencing was CD4+ or CD8+ T cells sorted from blood, taken in a trial of the OX40 agonist ivuxolimab. The CDR3, as DNA: TGTGCCAGCAGCCGTGGGACAGGGTTGACTTCCGGGGAGCTGTTTTTT. Translation: CASSRGTGLTSGELFF.